A single sample gave rise to the 2 T cell receptor beta chains below, sequenced in a study of blood T cell repertoires in COVID-19. Only in-frame clones appear in the TCRdb table, and some are missing; sequencing was by immunoSEQ multiplex PCR. The sample carries around 200,000 clones, about nine tenths recorded once. Source material: peripheral blood. These receptors all stem from a man younger than 45 with acute or convalescent COVID-19.

The CDR3 coding sequence is TGTGCCAGCAGCCATTACCGGGACAGGGGCCTGGGGCAGTACTTC. The encoded protein is CASSHYRDRGLGQYF. The genes are TRBV11-2 and TRBJ2-7; 10 nucleotides line up with TRBD1. In germline, CDR1 is SGHAT, CDR2 FQNNGV. CDR3 size: 15 residues. V lost 5 bases to trimming and J lost 9 bases; unmatched junction nucleotides: 13.

The chain couples TRBV5-1 to TRBJ2-6, with 7 bases identical to TRBD2. Per germline, CDR1 SGHRS and CDR2 YFSETQ. The CDR3 covers 17 residues. J lost 2 bases, V lost 2 bases, and 7 bases had no gene match. CDR3 amino acids: CASSLALGRAGANVLTF. The CDR3 DNA follows: TGCGCCAGCAGCTTAGCTCTTGGGAGGGCTGGGGCCAACGTCCTGACTTTC. The full variable domain, its missing parts supplied by reference TRBV5-1 and TRBJ2-6, is KAGVTQTPRYLIKTRGQQVTLSCSPISGHRSVSWYQQTPGQGLQFLFEYFSETQRNKGNFPGRFSGRQFSNSRSEMNVSTLELGDSALYLCASSLALGRAGANVLTFGAGSRLTVL.